These 27 T cell receptor beta chains were all obtained from the same sample, sequenced in a study of siplizumab effects on memory and regulatory T cells. TCRdb's copy holds only in-frame clones and misses some; the assay was immunoSEQ multiplex PCR. The sample carries around 86,000 clones, over 85% recorded once. The sequenced material came from non-Treg CD4+ T cells sorted from blood. Receptor source: a human donor in good health.

This chain joins TRBV7-2 and TRBJ1-5; D gene uncertain. With 1 base removed from V and 2 bases from J, the gap between germline ends came to 9 bases. In germline, CDR1 is SGHTA, CDR2 FQGNSA. The CDR3 totals 15 residues. CDR3: CASSLDLGGNQPQHF. Written as DNA, the CDR3 is TGTGCCAGCAGCTTAGATTTGGGTGGCAATCAGCCCCAGCATTTT.

The chain employs TRBV7-8 and TRBJ1-1, with unresolved D. Trimming left V 0 bases short and J 5 bases short, with 10 bases between. The CDR3 consists of 14 residues. Germline V lookup: CDR1 SGHVS, CDR2 FQNEAQ. CDR3: CASSLARALTEAFF. The CDR3 region has the DNA TGTGCCAGCAGCTTAGCTCGAGCTCTGACTGAAGCTTTCTTT.

The chain links TRBV7-8 to TRBJ2-5; tentative D call: TRBD2 (5 bases). Trimming shortened V by 1 base and J by 9 bases, and 12 bases separated the two germline ends. This CDR3 has 13 residues. Germline V lookup: CDR1 SGHVS, CDR2 FQNEAQ. The CDR3 DNA reads TGTGCCAGCAGCTTAGAACGGCCGGAGGCCCAGTACTTC. It specifies CASSLERPEAQYF.

The chain uses TRBV7-6 and TRBJ1-4; D is unclear. CDR3 size: 13 residues. V was clipped by 3 bases and J by 10 bases, with 12 bases between them. Looked up from germline, CDR1 is SGHVS and CDR2 is FNYEAQ. In nucleotides, the CDR3 is TGTGCCAGCAGCTTTAACCGGTCGGGAAAACTGTTTTTT. This codes for CASSFNRSGKLFF. Supplemented by reference TRBV7-6 and TRBJ1-4, the full variable domain reads GAGVSQSPRYKVTKRGQDVALRCDPISGHVSLYWYRQALGQGPEFLTYFNYEAQQDKSGLPNDRFSAERPEGSISTLTIQRTEQRDSAMYRCASSFNRSGKLFFGSGTQLSVL.

The chain recombines TRBV6-5 with TRBJ2-2, with D tentatively TRBD2 (5 bases). The CDR3 is 12 amino acids. The V gene's germline CDR1 is MNHEY and CDR2 SVGAGI. Trimming took 6 bases from V and 4 from J, leaving 6 bases between them. The CDR3 loop is CASRRVTGELFF. DNA for the CDR3: TGTGCCAGCAGGCGGGTCACCGGGGAGCTGTTTTTT.

The chain employs TRBV5-4 and TRBJ1-1, with 7 bases aligning to TRBD1. The CDR3 has 14 residues. Per the germline V gene, CDR1 is SGHNT and CDR2 is YYREEE (reference sequence). The V and J ends lost 4 bases and 2 bases, in that order; junction bases with no gene match: 5. The CDR3 coding sequence is TGTGCCAGCAGCCTGGGGACAGATAACACTGAAGCTTTCTTT. Protein product: CASSLGTDNTEAFF.

The J gene is TRBJ2-1, the V gene TRBV5-4; D might be TRBD1 or TRBD2, each matching 5 bases. V lost 4 bases and J lost 1, with 15 bases in between. Germline values: CDR1 SGHNT, CDR2 YYREEE (reference sequence). This CDR3 contains 16 residues. Here the CDR3 DNA reads TGTGCCAGCAGCGCAGCCGGGACCCGATCCTACAATGAGCAGTTCTTC. Its translation: CASSAAGTRSYNEQFF. The variable domain in full, with the rest retrieved from reference TRBV5-4 and TRBJ2-1, is ETGVTQSPTHLIKTRGQQVTLRCSSQSGHNTVSWYQQALGQGPQFIFQYYREEENGRGNFPPRFSGLQFPNYSSELNVNALELDDSALYLCASSAAGTRSYNEQFFGPGTRLTVL.

The chain employs TRBV5-8 and TRBJ2-7; 9 bases agree with TRBD1. CDR1 is SGHTS, CDR2 YDEGEE, per germline. The CDR3 is 15 amino acids. The V segment lost 4 bases and the J segment 3 bases; nucleotides outside the gene matches: 8. The DNA of the CDR3 is TGTGCCAGCAGCCTAGGGACAGGGATTGACTACGAGCAGTACTTC. Translated: CASSLGTGIDYEQYF.

Here the CDR3 reads CASSSPDSIGETQYF. In DNA form, the CDR3 reads TGTGCCAGCAGCTCTCCGGACAGTATCGGAGAGACCCAGTACTTC. The chain carries TRBV5-4 and TRBJ2-5; TRBD1 might be the D (6 bases). Germline-derived CDR1 and CDR2 are SGHNT and YYREEE (reference sequence). The CDR3 sequence is 15 residues long. Trimming removed 3 bases from V and 4 bases from J, with 16 bases in between.

This chain uses TRBV11-2 with TRBJ2-3, with 10 bases that match TRBD2. J lost 3 bases, V lost 4 bases, and 4 bases had no gene match. Germline V CDR1 and CDR2: SGHAT, FQNNGV. This CDR3 has 15 amino acids. CDR3 sequence reads: CASSSSGGATDTQYF. Here the CDR3 DNA reads TGTGCCAGCAGCTCGAGCGGGGGGGCGACAGATACGCAGTATTTT.

The genes are TRBV7-2 and TRBJ2-7; 8 nucleotides align to TRBD1. V was pared by 3 bases and J by 5 bases, with 6 bases of the junction left unmatched. In germline, CDR1 is SGHTA, CDR2 FQGNSA. The CDR3 covers 14 residues. CDR3 loop: CASSFGTGTDEQYF. The CDR3 coding sequence is TGTGCCAGCAGCTTTGGGACAGGTACGGACGAGCAGTACTTC.

V gene TRBV4-1 combines with J gene TRBJ2-1; 9 positions agree with TRBD1. The CDR3 sequence is 14 residues long. Germline CDR1 reads MGHRA; CDR2 reads YSYEKL. After removal of 5 bases from V and 8 bases from J, the junction contained 7 bases not matched to a gene. The CDR3 DNA sequence: TGCGCCAGCAGCATAAGGACAGGGGCGGATGAGCAGTTCTTC. Its translation: CASSIRTGADEQFF.

The chain has TRBV5-4 and TRBJ1-1; D is ambiguous. Germline loops: CDR1 SGHNT, CDR2 YYREEE (reference sequence). This CDR3 has 16 amino acids. V was pared by 4 bases and J by 1 base, with 17 bases between. The CDR3 protein is CASSDEKRGWNTEAFF. The CDR3 DNA reads as TGTGCCAGCAGCGATGAAAAGAGAGGGTGGAACACTGAAGCTTTCTTT.

The chain is built from TRBV5-1 and TRBJ1-5; 8 bases are a match to TRBD1. Germline-derived CDR1 and CDR2 are SGHRS and YFSETQ. This CDR3 comprises 15 residues. V lost 4 bases, J lost 0 bases, and 3 bases stayed unmatched. In DNA form, the CDR3 reads TGCGCCAGCAGCGCGACAGGGGATAGCAATCAGCCCCAGCATTTT. Residues: CASSATGDSNQPQHF.

This rearrangement joins TRBV5-6 to TRBJ1-1; a weak D match, TRBD1 (5 bases). Looked up from germline, CDR1 is SGHDT and CDR2 is YYEEEE. V lost 0 bases and J 0 bases, leaving 9 bases between the germline ends. This CDR3 has 15 amino acids. The CDR3 here is CASSLVGGMNTEAFF. The CDR3 DNA reads as TGTGCCAGCAGCTTGGTGGGGGGAATGAACACTGAAGCTTTCTTT.

The rearrangement joins TRBV28 to TRBJ1-3; TRBD1 might be the D (5 bases). The CDR3 is 15 amino acids. V lost 7 bases to trimming and J lost 3 bases, with 16 bases between them. CDR1 and CDR2 (germline): MDHEN, SYDVKM. CDR3 coding DNA: TGTGCCAGCACCCGCGGAGGGGCTGGTGGAAACACCATATATTTT. It encodes CASTRGGAGGNTIYF.

CDR3 region: CASSIEAFTPTGELFF. The CDR3 region has the DNA TGTGCCAGTAGTATTGAGGCTTTTACGCCAACCGGGGAGCTGTTTTTT. The chain carries TRBV19 and TRBJ2-2; D remains unclear. V lost 3 bases to trimming and J lost 5 bases, with 16 bases between them. CDR3 length: 16 residues. From germline, CDR1 is LNHDA and CDR2 SQIVND (reference sequence).

The genes are TRBV5-4 and TRBJ2-5, with 11 bases lining up with TRBD2. The CDR3 is made up of 16 amino acids. J was trimmed by 2 bases and V by 4 bases; bases with no gene match: 7. CDR1 SGHNT and CDR2 YYREEE come from the germline V gene (reference sequence). CDR3 sequence: CASSPKIAGGQETQYF. CDR3 in DNA: TGTGCCAGCAGCCCCAAGATAGCGGGAGGGCAAGAGACCCAGTACTTC.

J is TRBJ2-3 and V is TRBV29-1, with TRBD1 matching 12 bases. Unmatched junction bases numbered 8, after V lost 7 bases and J lost 6 bases. Looked up from germline, CDR1 is SQVTM and CDR2 is ANQGSEA. The length of the CDR3 is 14 residues. The CDR3 DNA reads as TGCAGCGGTGCCGGGACAGGGGGCGCGGATACGCAGTATTTT. Protein: CSGAGTGGADTQYF.

The chain's CDR3 is CASRGAQDRGYEQYF. The CDR3, as DNA: TGTGCCAGCAGGGGGGCTCAGGACAGGGGTTACGAGCAGTACTTC. The gene calls are TRBV25-1 and TRBJ2-7; 9 bases map to TRBD1. The CDR3 covers 15 residues. Per germline, CDR1 MGHDK and CDR2 SYGVNS. The V segment lost 6 bases and the J segment 4 bases; nucleotides outside the gene matches: 10.

Regarding this clone: One end of the junction is discordant with germline, which a read error may explain. This chain joins TRBV30 and TRBJ1-2; 12 bases line up with TRBD1. The CDR3 runs 15 residues. Germline CDR1 is GTSNPN and CDR2 is SVGIG (reference sequence). CDR3: CAWSVGDRGPYGHTF. The CDR3, as DNA: TGTGCCTGGAGTGTCGGGGACAGGGGGCCCTATGGCCACACCTTC. The whole variable domain, remainder taken from reference TRBV30 and TRBJ1-2, is SQTIHQWPATLVQPVGSPLSLECTVEGTSNPNLYWYRQAAGRGLQLLFYSVGIGQISSEVPQNLSASRPQDRQFILSSKKLLLSDSGFYLCAWSVGDRGPYGHTFGSGTRLTVV.

This chain links TRBV10-3 with TRBJ1-2, with 9 bases that match TRBD1. CDR1 and CDR2 (germline): ENHRY, SYGVKD. The CDR3 totals 14 residues. V lost 6 bases and J lost 8; bases outside the gene matches: 10. The CDR3 DNA is TGTGCCATCAGATTAACAGGGGGCAGTGAGGGCTACACCTTC. This codes for CAIRLTGGSEGYTF.

The rearrangement uses TRBV7-9 and TRBJ1-3; D is uncertain. V lost 1 base and J lost 3, with 10 bases in between. The CDR3 runs to 15 residues. Germline V lookup: CDR1 SEHNR, CDR2 FQNEAQ (reference sequence). CDR3 loop: CASSLDLGVGNTIYF. CDR3 nucleotide sequence: TGTGCCAGCAGCTTAGATCTGGGAGTTGGAAACACCATATATTTT.

This clone has a single count. The rearrangement uses TRBV4-1 and TRBJ2-7; D is undetermined. Germline CDR1 MGHRA, CDR2 YSYEKL. V lost 4 bases to trimming and J lost 0 bases, with 10 bases between them. The CDR3 length is 14 residues. CDR3 sequence reads: CASSPPFRSYEQYF. As DNA, the CDR3 is TGCGCCAGCAGCCCCCCTTTCCGCTCCTACGAGCAGTACTTC.

The chain combines TRBV6-1 with TRBJ2-1; TRBD1 aligns across 9 bases. Germline CDR1 and CDR2: MNHNS and SASEGT. V trimming: 2 bases; J trimming: 6 bases; junction bases outside the gene matches: 5. This CDR3 region has 15 residues. CDR3 residues: CASSEPGQGSNEQFF. Here the CDR3 DNA reads TGTGCCAGCAGTGAACCGGGACAGGGCAGCAATGAGCAGTTCTTC.

The chain has TRBV9 and TRBJ2-3; TRBD2 is a possible D gene (6 bases). Germline V lookup: CDR1 SGDLS, CDR2 YYNGEE. V was pared by 3 bases and J by 4 bases, with 15 bases between. The CDR3 length is 15 residues. In DNA form, the CDR3 reads TGTGCCAGCAGCGCCCGACTAGAGGTGTCAGATACGCAGTATTTT. Amino acid sequence: CASSARLEVSDTQYF.

This clone appeared once. The V call is TRBV13, the J call TRBJ2-3; 7 positions agree with TRBD2. Trimming cost V 5 bases and J 5 bases; bases outside gene matches: 13. The CDR3 totals 16 residues. CDR1 PRHDT and CDR2 FYEKMQ come from the germline V gene (reference sequence). The DNA of the CDR3 is TGTGCCAGCAGCACAGGCCTAGCGGACCTTCGAGATACGCAGTATTTT. This encodes CASSTGLADLRDTQYF.